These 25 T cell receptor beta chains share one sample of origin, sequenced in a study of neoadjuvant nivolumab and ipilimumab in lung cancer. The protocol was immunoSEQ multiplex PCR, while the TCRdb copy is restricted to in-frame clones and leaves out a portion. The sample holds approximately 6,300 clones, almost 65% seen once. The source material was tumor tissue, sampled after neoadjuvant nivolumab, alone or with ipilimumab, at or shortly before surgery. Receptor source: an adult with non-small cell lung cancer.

The CDR3 sequence: CASSFDNEQFF. The DNA of the CDR3 is TGTGCCAGCAGTTTTGACAATGAGCAGTTCTTC. The gene calls are TRBV27 and TRBJ2-1; the D is unclear. Germline V gene sequence: CDR1 MNHEY, CDR2 SMNVEV (reference sequence). The CDR3 extends over 11 amino acids. Trimming took off 3 bases at V and 5 bases at J, with 2 bases between the two ends.

The CDR3 region is CASSLASGREDEQFF. Written as DNA, the CDR3 is TGCGCCAGCAGCTTGGCAAGCGGCAGGGAGGATGAGCAGTTCTTC. The V gene is TRBV5-1, the J gene TRBJ2-1, with D maybe TRBD2 (6 bases). Germline V gene lookup returns CDR1 SGHRS and CDR2 YFSETQ. The CDR3 length is 15 residues. The V end was cut by 0 bases, the J end by 8 bases, with 15 bases between.

CDR3 in DNA: TGTGCCAGCAGCTTAGTGACGGGACTAACCGGGGAGCTGTTTTTT. Its protein is CASSLVTGLTGELFF. V usage is TRBV7-2 and J usage is TRBJ2-2, with 7 nucleotides matching TRBD2. There are 15 residues in the CDR3. Trimming at V came to 1 base and at J to 5 bases, leaving 4 bases not matched to a gene. The germline CDR1 and CDR2 sequences are SGHTA and FQGNSA.

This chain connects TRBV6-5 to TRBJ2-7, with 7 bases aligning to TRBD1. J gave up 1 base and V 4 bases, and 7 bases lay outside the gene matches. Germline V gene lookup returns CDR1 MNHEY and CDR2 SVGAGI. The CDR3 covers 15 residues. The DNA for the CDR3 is TGTGCCAGCAGTTTAGGGGGCATGGGGTCCTACGAGCAGTACTTC. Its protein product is CASSLGGMGSYEQYF.

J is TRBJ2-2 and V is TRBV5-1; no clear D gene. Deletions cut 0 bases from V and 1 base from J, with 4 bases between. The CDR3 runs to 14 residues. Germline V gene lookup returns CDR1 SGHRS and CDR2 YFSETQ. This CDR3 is CASSLDGNTGELFF. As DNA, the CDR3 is TGCGCCAGCAGCTTGGATGGGAACACCGGGGAGCTGTTTTTT.

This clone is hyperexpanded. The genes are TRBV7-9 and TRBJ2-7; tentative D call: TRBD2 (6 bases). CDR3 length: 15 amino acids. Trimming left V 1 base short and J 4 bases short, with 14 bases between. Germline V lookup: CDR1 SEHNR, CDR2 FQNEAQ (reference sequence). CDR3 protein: CASSLGGRLAYEQYF. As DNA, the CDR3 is TGTGCCAGCAGCTTAGGGGGCCGGCTAGCGTACGAGCAGTACTTC.

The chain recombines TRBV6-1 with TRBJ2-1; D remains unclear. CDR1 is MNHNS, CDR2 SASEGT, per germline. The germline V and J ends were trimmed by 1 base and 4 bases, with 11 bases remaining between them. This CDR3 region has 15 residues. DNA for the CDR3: TGTGCCAGCAGTGAAGTGCTAAGCAGGTACAATGAGCAGTTCTTC. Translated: CASSEVLSRYNEQFF.

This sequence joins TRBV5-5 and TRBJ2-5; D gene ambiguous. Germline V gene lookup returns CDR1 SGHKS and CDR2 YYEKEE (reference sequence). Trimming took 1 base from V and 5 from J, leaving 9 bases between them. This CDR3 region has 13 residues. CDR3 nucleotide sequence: TGTGCCAGCAGCTTGATGGCTCCGGAGACCCAGTACTTC. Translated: CASSLMAPETQYF.

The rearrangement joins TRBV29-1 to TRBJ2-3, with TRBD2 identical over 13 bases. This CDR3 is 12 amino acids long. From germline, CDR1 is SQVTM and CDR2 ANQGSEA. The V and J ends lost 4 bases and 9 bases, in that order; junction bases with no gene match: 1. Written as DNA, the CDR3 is TGCAGCGTTGGGACTAGCGGGGGAACGCAGTATTTT. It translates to CSVGTSGGTQYF.

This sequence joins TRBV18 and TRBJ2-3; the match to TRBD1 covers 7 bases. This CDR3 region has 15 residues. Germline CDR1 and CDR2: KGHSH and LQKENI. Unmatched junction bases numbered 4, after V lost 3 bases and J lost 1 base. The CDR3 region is CASSPVDRGTDTQYF. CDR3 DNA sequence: TGTGCCAGCTCACCCGTTGACAGGGGCACAGATACGCAGTATTTT.

The CDR3 sequence is CASQLRGHAMNTEAFF. CDR3 DNA sequence: TGTGCCAGCCAACTGAGGGGGCACGCCATGAACACTGAAGCTTTCTTT. The gene calls are TRBV27 and TRBJ1-1; TRBD1 agrees at 7 bases. The CDR3 contains 16 residues. The V gene end was trimmed by 8 bases and the J gene end by 0 bases; junction bases not matched to a gene: 12. Germline assignment: CDR1 MNHEY and CDR2 SMNVEV (reference sequence).

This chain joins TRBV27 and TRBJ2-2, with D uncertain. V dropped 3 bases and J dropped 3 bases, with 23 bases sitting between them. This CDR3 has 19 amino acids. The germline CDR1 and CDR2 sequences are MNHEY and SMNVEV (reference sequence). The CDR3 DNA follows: TGTGCCAGCAGTTTCCGAAGACATCCGGTCGTCCAAGACACCGGGGAGCTGTTTTTT. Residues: CASSFRRHPVVQDTGELFF.

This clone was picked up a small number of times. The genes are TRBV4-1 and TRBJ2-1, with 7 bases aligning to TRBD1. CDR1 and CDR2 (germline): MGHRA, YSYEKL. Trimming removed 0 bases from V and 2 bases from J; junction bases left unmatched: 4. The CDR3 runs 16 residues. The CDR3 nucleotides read TGCGCCAGCAGCCAAGAAGGGACAGCAACCTACAATGAGCAGTTCTTC. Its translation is CASSQEGTATYNEQFF.

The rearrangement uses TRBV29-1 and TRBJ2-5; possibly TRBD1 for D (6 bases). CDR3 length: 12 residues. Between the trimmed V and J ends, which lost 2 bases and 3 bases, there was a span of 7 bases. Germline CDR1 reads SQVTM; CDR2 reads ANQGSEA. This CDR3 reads CSVERQEETQYF. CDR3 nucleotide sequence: TGCAGCGTTGAAAGACAGGAAGAGACCCAGTACTTC.

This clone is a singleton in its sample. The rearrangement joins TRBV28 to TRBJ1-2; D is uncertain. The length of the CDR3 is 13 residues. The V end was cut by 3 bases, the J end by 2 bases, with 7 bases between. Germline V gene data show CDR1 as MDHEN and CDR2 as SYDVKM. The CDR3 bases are TGTGCCAGCAGTTTGGGCGCGAACTATGGCTACACCTTC. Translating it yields CASSLGANYGYTF.

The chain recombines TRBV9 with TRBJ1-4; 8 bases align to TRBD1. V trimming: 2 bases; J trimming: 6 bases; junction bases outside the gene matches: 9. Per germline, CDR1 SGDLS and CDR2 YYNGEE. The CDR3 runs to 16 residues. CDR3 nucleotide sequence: TGTGCCAGCAGCGTTTCAGGGGGCAGGCTGGATGAAAAACTGTTTTTT. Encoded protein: CASSVSGGRLDEKLFF. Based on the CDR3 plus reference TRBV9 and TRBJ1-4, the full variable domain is DSGVTQTPKHLITATGQRVTLRCSPRSGDLSVYWYQQSLDQGLQFLIQYYNGEERAKGNILERFSAQQFPDLHSELNLSSLELGDSALYFCASSVSGGRLDEKLFFGSGTQLSVL.

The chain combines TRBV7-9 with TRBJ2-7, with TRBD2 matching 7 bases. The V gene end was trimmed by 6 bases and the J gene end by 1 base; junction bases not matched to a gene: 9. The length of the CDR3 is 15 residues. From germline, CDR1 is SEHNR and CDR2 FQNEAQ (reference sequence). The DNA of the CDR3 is TGTGCCAGCAGAAGCACGCTGGGGGGGTCCTACGAGCAGTACTTC. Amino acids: CASRSTLGGSYEQYF.

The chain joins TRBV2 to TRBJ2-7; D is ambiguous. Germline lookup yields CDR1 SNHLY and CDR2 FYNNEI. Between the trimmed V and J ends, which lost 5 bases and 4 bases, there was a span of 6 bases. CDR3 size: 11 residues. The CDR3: CASSPEYEQYF. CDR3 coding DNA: TGTGCCAGCAGTCCCGAATACGAGCAGTACTTC.

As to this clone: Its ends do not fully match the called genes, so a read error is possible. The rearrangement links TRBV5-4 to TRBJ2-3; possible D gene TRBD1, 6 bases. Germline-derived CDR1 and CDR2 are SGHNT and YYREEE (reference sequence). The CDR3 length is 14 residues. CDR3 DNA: TGTGCCAGAAGCTTGGACAGAAACACAGATACGCAGTATTTT. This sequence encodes CARSLDRNTDTQYF.

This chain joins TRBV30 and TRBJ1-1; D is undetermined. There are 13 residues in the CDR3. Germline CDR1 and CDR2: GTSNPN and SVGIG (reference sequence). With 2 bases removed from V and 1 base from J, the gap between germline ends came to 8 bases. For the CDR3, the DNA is TGTGCCTGGAGTCCCGACGGGAACACTGAAGCTTTCTTT. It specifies CAWSPDGNTEAFF.

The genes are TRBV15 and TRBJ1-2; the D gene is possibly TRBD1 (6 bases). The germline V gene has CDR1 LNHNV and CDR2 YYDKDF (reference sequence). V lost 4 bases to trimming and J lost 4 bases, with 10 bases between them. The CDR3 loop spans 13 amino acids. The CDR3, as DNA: TGTGCCACCAGCAAAAGGGGGGCCTATGGCTACACCTTC. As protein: CATSKRGAYGYTF.

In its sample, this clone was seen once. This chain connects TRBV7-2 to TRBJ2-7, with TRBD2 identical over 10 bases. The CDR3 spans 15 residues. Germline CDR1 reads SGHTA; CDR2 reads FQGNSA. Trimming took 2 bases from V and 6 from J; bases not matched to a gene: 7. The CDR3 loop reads CASSLKASGSPEQYF. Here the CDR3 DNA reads TGTGCCAGCAGCTTAAAGGCTAGCGGGAGTCCCGAGCAGTACTTC.

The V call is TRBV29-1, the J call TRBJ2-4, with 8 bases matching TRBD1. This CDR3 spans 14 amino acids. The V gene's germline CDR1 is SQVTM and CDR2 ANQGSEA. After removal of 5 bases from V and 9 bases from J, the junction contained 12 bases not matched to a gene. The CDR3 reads CSVRTGGSQSIQYF. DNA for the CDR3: TGCAGCGTTCGTACAGGGGGGAGCCAGAGCATTCAGTACTTC.

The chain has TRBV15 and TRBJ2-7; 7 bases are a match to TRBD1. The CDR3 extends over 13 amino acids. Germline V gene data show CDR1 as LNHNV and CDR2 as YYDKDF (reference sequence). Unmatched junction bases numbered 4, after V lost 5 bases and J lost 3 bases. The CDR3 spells CATSPGQYYEQYF. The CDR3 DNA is TGTGCCACCAGCCCGGGACAGTACTACGAGCAGTACTTC.

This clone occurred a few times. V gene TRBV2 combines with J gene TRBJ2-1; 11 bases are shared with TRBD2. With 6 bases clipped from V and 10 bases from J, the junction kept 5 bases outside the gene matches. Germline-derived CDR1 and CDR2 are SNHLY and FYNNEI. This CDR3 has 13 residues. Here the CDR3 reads CASRTSGIREQFF. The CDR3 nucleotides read TGTGCCAGCAGGACTAGCGGGATACGAGAGCAGTTCTTC.